These 8 T cell receptor beta chains were all obtained from the same sample, sequenced in a study of brain T cells in children with intractable seizures. The table came from immunoSEQ multiplex PCR; TCRdb's copy has only in-frame clones and leaves some out. The sample carries around 80,000 clones, around 91% recorded once. The sample here was peripheral blood, taken at surgery. The receptors derive from a girl aged 2 to 9 with Rasmussen encephalitis and intractable seizures.

The chain is built from TRBV19 and TRBJ1-2; D remains unclear. CDR3 size: 13 residues. V was pared by 1 base and J by 4 bases, with 7 bases between. Per germline, CDR1 LNHDA and CDR2 SQIVND (reference sequence). The CDR3 sequence is CASSIARAYGYTF. In nucleotides, the CDR3 is TGTGCCAGTAGTATAGCGAGGGCCTATGGCTACACCTTC.

The V gene is TRBV28, the J gene TRBJ2-7; D not resolved. There are 12 residues in the CDR3. V was clipped by 2 bases and J by 5 bases, with 7 bases between them. From germline, CDR1 is MDHEN and CDR2 SYDVKM. CDR3 nucleotides: TGTGCCAGCAGTTTAGGCCGCGACGAGCAGTACTTC. Translated: CASSLGRDEQYF.

The chain links TRBV7-9 to TRBJ2-1, with 8 bases lining up with TRBD1. Losses at the gene ends were 7 bases for V and 14 bases for J; bases not matched to a gene: 10. This CDR3 is built from 12 residues. CDR1 SEHNR and CDR2 FQNEAQ come from the germline V gene (reference sequence). CDR3 sequence reads: CASKAPGTGEFF. CDR3 nucleotides: TGTGCCAGCAAAGCCCCCGGGACAGGAGAGTTCTTC. Supplemented by reference TRBV7-9 and TRBJ2-1, the full variable domain reads DTGVSQNPRHKITKRGQNVTFRCDPISEHNRLYWYRQTLGQGPEFLTYFQNEAQLEKSRLLSDRFSAERPKGSFSTLEIQRTEQGDSAMYLCASKAPGTGEFFGPGTRLTVL.

The rearrangement uses TRBV19 and TRBJ1-6; perhaps TRBD1 as D (6 bases). Germline V lookup: CDR1 LNHDA, CDR2 SQIVND (reference sequence). Deletions cut 3 bases from V and 5 bases from J, with 11 bases between. The CDR3 extends over 15 amino acids. The CDR3 loop is CASSIADSHNSPLHF. Here the CDR3 DNA reads TGTGCCAGTAGTATCGCGGACAGCCATAATTCACCCCTCCACTTT.

This clone was picked up one time. The J gene is TRBJ1-1, the V gene TRBV18, with D perhaps TRBD1 (5 bases). V dropped 1 base and J dropped 1 base, with 10 bases sitting between them. Germline V CDR1 and CDR2: KGHSH, LQKENI. The CDR3 covers 15 residues. The CDR3 is CASSPLRGTNTEAFF. CDR3 in DNA: TGTGCCAGCTCACCACTGCGGGGCACGAACACTGAAGCTTTCTTT.

The chain has TRBV2 and TRBJ1-1; D uncertain. Germline lookup yields CDR1 SNHLY and CDR2 FYNNEI. Trimming shortened V by 1 base and J by 0 bases, and 6 bases separated the two germline ends. This CDR3 is 14 amino acids long. The CDR3: CASSEEGMNTEAFF. Written as DNA, the CDR3 is TGTGCCAGCAGTGAAGAGGGAATGAACACTGAAGCTTTCTTT.

The V call is TRBV4-1, the J call TRBJ1-2; unclear D gene. CDR1 and CDR2 (germline): MGHRA, YSYEKL. V was trimmed by 0 bases and J by 4 bases, leaving 15 bases between them. The CDR3 has 16 amino acids. The CDR3 DNA reads as TGCGCCAGCAGCCAAGATTCGGCAGCCTTTGGCTATGGCTACACCTTC. It translates to CASSQDSAAFGYGYTF.

The chain couples TRBV4-2 to TRBJ2-7; no clear D gene. The ends were cut back, 4 bases at V and 0 bases at J, with 13 bases in the middle. The germline V gene encodes CDR1 LGHNA and CDR2 YNFKEQ. This CDR3 has 15 amino acids. CDR3 bases: TGTGCCAGCAGCCTCGACCCCAAGAGCTCCTACGAGCAGTACTTC. Protein product: CASSLDPKSSYEQYF.